Listed here is a single T cell receptor (beta chain). The antigen remains undetermined. The record originates from a study of cytomegalovirus exposure and HLA in healthy donors. Findings and caveats of the study: Indistinguishable V segments, including TRBV6-2 and TRBV6-3, were excluded.

Vbeta (60) and Jbeta (13) primers were used in the PCR. Profiled with immunoSEQ multiplex PCR; TCRdb holds only in-frame clones, not every one. Among 100,000 to 150,000 clones listed, approximately 74% were seen once. The CDR3 sequence is 14 residues long. Germline V gene sequence: CDR1 KGHSH, CDR2 LQKENI. Trimming at V came to 4 bases and at J to 6 bases, leaving 6 bases not matched to a gene. This sequence originates from a middle-aged man in good health and CMV-seropositive. The rearrangement joins TRBV18 to TRBJ2-7, with 10 bases matching TRBD1. The sequencing sample was made of PBMCs. For the CDR3, the DNA is TGTGCCAGCTCACTTCGGACAGGGGGAAGCGAGCAGTACTTC. This gives the protein CASSLRTGGSEQYF.